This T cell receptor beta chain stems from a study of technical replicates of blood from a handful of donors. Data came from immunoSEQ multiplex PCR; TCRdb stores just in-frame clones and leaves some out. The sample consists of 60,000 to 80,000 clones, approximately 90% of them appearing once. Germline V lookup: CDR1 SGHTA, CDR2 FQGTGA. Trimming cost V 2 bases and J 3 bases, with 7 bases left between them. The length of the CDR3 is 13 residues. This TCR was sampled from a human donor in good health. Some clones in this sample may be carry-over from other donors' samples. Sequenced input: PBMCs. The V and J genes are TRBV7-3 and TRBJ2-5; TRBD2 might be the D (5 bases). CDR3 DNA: TGTGCCAGCAGCTTACTGCGGGAAGAGACCCAGTACTTC. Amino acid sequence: CASSLLREETQYF.